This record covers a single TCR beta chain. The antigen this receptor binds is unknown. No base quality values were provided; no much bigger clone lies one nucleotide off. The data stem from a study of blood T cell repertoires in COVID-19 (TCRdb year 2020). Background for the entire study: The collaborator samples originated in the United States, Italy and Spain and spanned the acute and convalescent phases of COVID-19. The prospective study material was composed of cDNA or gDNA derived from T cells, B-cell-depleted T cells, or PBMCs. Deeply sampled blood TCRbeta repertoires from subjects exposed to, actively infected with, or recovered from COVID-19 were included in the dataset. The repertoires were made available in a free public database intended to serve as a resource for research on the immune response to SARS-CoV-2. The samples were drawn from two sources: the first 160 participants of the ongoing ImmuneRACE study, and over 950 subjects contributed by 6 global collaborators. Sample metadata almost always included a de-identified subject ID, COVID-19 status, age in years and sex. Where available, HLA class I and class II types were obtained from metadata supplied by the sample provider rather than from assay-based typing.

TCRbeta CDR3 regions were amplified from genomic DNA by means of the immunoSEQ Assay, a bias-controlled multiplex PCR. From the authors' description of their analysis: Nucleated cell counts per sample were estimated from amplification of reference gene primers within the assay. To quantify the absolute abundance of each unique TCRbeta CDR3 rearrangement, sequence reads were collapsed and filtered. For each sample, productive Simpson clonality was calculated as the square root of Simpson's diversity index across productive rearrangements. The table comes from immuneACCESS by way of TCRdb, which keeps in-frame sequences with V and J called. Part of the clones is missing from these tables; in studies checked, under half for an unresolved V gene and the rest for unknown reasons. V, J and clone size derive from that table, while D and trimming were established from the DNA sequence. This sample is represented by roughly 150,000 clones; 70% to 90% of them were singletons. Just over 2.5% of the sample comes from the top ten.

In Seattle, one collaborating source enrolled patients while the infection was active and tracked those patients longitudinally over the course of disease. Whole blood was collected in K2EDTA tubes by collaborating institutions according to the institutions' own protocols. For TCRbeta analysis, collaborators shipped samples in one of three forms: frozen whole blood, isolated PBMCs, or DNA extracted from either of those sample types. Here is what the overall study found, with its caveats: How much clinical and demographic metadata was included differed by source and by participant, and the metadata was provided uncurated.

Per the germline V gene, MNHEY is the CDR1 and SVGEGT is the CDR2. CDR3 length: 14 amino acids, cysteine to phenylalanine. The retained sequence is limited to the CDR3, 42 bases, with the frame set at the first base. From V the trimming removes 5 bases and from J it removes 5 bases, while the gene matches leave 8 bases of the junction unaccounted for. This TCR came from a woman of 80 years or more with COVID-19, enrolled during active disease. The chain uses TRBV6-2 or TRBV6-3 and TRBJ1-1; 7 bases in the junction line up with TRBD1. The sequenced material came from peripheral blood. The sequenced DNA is TGTGCCAGCAGTAGGGACAGTTTATTGACTGAAGCTTTCTTT. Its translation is CASSRDSLLTEAFF.